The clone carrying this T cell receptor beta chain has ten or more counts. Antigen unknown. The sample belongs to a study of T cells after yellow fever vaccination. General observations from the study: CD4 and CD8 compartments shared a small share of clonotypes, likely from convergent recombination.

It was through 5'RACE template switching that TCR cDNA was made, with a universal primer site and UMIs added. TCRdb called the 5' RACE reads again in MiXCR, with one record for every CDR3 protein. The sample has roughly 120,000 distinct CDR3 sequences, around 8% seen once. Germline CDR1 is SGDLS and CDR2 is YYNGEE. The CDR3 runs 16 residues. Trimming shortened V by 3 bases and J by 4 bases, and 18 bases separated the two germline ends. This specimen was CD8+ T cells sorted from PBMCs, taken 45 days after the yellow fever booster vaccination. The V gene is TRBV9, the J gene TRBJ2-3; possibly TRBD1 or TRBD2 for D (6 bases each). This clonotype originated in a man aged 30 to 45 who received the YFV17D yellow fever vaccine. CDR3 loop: CASSDSRDTGADTQYF. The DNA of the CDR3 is TGTGCCAGCAGCGACTCACGGGACACGGGAGCAGATACGCAGTATTTT.